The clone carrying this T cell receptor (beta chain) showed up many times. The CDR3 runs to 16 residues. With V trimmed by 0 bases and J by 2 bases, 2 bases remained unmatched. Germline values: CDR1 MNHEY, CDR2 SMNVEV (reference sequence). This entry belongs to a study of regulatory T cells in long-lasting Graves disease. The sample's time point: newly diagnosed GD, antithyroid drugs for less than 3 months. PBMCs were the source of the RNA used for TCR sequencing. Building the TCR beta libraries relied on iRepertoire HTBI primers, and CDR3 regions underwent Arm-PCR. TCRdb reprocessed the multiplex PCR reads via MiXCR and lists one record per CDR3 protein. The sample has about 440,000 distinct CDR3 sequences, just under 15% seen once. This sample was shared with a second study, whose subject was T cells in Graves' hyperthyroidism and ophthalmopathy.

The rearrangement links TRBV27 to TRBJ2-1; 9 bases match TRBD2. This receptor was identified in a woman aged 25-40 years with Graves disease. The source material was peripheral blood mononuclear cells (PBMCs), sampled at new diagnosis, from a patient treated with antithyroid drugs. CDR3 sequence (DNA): TGTGCCAGCAGTTTATCCGTAGCGGGAGCCTACAATGAGCAGTTCTTC. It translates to CASSLSVAGAYNEQFF.